The 24 T cell receptor beta chains listed next were all sequenced from one sample in a study of blood T cell repertoires in COVID-19. Clones were read by immunoSEQ multiplex PCR, and TCRdb kept only the in-frame ones, dropping some. The sample contains 400,000 or so clones, about 90% of which appear only once. The sequenced sample consisted of PBMCs or T cells enriched from blood (not recorded which). The origin of the receptors is a young man who had recovered from COVID-19.

The chain has TRBV7-2 and TRBJ1-5; the D is unclear. V gave up 10 bases and J gave up 4 bases, with 11 bases separating them. The germline gives CDR1 SGHTA, CDR2 FQGNSA. The CDR3 consists of 12 residues. CDR3 region: CAIQSGNQPQHF. The DNA for the CDR3 is TGTGCCATACAATCGGGGAATCAGCCCCAGCATTTT.

The J gene is TRBJ1-5, the V gene TRBV5-6; no definite D call. The CDR3 totals 13 residues. Germline V gives CDR1 SGHDT, CDR2 YYEEEE. The ends were cut back, 4 bases at V and 4 bases at J, with 9 bases in the middle. CDR3 region: CASSVARNQPQHF. CDR3 nucleotides: TGTGCCAGCAGCGTAGCAAGGAATCAGCCCCAGCATTTT.

This clone was counted once. The rearrangement links TRBV2 to TRBJ2-1, with TRBD2 matching 8 bases. Trimming at V came to 1 base and at J to 9 bases, leaving 14 bases not matched to a gene. CDR3 length: 17 residues. Germline CDR1 and CDR2: SNHLY and FYNNEI. The CDR3 DNA reads TGTGCCAGCAGTGAAGTCCGTCTCAGCGGGAGTGGCAGTGAGCAGTTCTTC. This encodes CASSEVRLSGSGSEQFF.

The rearrangement joins TRBV7-9 to TRBJ2-1, with 14 bases lining up with TRBD2. The CDR3 has 15 amino acids. Unmatched junction bases numbered 3, after V lost 5 bases and J lost 6 bases. Germline CDR1 and CDR2: SEHNR and FQNEAQ (reference sequence). The CDR3 DNA follows: TGTGCCAGCAGCCGGACTAGCGGGGGGTTCAATGAGCAGTTCTTC. It specifies CASSRTSGGFNEQFF. Supplemented by reference TRBV7-9 and TRBJ2-1, the full variable domain reads DTGVSQNPRHKITKRGQNVTFRCDPISEHNRLYWYRQTLGQGPEFLTYFQNEAQLEKSRLLSDRFSAERPKGSFSTLEIQRTEQGDSAMYLCASSRTSGGFNEQFFGPGTRLTVL.

This chain links TRBV19 with TRBJ2-5; D possibly corresponds to TRBD2 (6 bases). Germline CDR1 is LNHDA and CDR2 is SQIVND (reference sequence). Trimming stripped 5 bases from V and 3 bases from J, with 13 bases between. CDR3 length: 14 residues. The CDR3 nucleotides read TGTGCCAGTAGTGACGGGACTCCGAAAGAGACCCAGTACTTC. Amino acid sequence: CASSDGTPKETQYF.

This chain links TRBV11-2 with TRBJ1-2; D is ambiguous. V lost 0 bases and J lost 8, with 7 bases in between. In germline, CDR1 is SGHAT, CDR2 FQNNGV. CDR3 size: 12 residues. The CDR3 region is CASSLESQGYTF. The DNA of the CDR3 is TGTGCCAGCAGCTTAGAGTCCCAAGGCTACACCTTC.

This chain connects TRBV5-1 to TRBJ1-2; 9 bases agree with TRBD1. From germline, CDR1 is SGHRS and CDR2 YFSETQ. This CDR3 has 14 residues. V gave up 4 bases and J gave up 4 bases; unmatched junction bases: 5. The CDR3 DNA is TGCGCCAGCAGCGGTGGACAGGGGCCCTATGGCTACACCTTC. It translates to CASSGGQGPYGYTF.

Comments on this clone: In the same sample, other DNA sequences code for this CDR3. Here the CDR3 reads CAWRTGVTEAFF. The CDR3 DNA reads TGTGCCTGGAGGACAGGGGTGACTGAAGCTTTCTTT. V and J are TRBV30 and TRBJ1-1, with TRBD1 matching over 8 bases. V shed 3 bases and J 5 bases; nucleotides not matched to a gene: 2. The CDR3 extends over 12 amino acids. Germline V CDR1 and CDR2: GTSNPN, SVGIG (reference sequence).

As for this clone: Other DNA sequences within the sample encode an identical CDR3. This chain links TRBV18 with TRBJ1-3; 7 positions match TRBD1. This CDR3 has 14 amino acids. The J segment lost 1 base and the V segment lost 4 bases, leaving 1 base of the junction unmatched. Germline V gene data show CDR1 as KGHSH and CDR2 as LQKENI. CDR3: CASSLQGSGNTIYF. The CDR3 coding sequence is TGTGCCAGCTCACTACAGGGGTCTGGAAACACCATATATTTT.

The table lists this clone with a count of one. This rearrangement joins TRBV19 to TRBJ2-5, with 10 bases matching TRBD2. This CDR3 has 15 residues. Trimming took 5 bases from V and 4 from J; bases not matched to a gene: 7. Germline-derived CDR1 and CDR2 are LNHDA and SQIVND (reference sequence). CDR3 nucleotide sequence: TGTGCCAGTAGTCGGACTAGCGGACGGATAGAGACCCAGTACTTC. Encoded protein: CASSRTSGRIETQYF.

The CDR3 region has the DNA TGTGCCAGCAGTACCGAGATGGGAGCATCCTACGAGCAGTACTTC. Its translation: CASSTEMGASYEQYF. The chain joins TRBV28 to TRBJ2-7; a weak D match, TRBD2 (5 bases). Trimming stripped 5 bases from V and 1 base from J, with 15 bases between. The CDR3 has 15 residues. CDR1 and CDR2 from the germline V gene are MDHEN and SYDVKM.

This rearrangement joins TRBV5-1 to TRBJ1-1; no firm D call. Trimming stripped 6 bases from V and 0 bases from J, with 12 bases between. This CDR3 spans 14 amino acids. Per germline, CDR1 SGHRS and CDR2 YFSETQ. The CDR3 loop is CASTLEGLNTEAFF. The CDR3, as DNA: TGCGCCAGCACCCTTGAGGGATTGAACACTGAAGCTTTCTTT.

Only one count was recorded for this clone. This chain joins TRBV28 and TRBJ2-3, with 8 nucleotides matching TRBD1. The CDR3 is 15 residues long. Germline V gene data show CDR1 as MDHEN and CDR2 as SYDVKM. V was pared by 5 bases and J by 6 bases, with 10 bases of the junction left unmatched. The CDR3 nucleotides are TGTGCCAGCAGTCCTTTGTCGGACAGGGCGGATACGCAGTATTTT. Its translation is CASSPLSDRADTQYF.

V and J are TRBV2 and TRBJ1-5; tentative D call: TRBD1 (5 bases). Trimming removed 6 bases from V and 1 base from J, with 10 bases in between. The CDR3 has 14 residues. CDR1 and CDR2 (germline): SNHLY, FYNNEI. For the CDR3, the DNA is TGTGCCAGCAGCGAACGACAGAGCAATCAGCCCCAGCATTTT. It encodes CASSERQSNQPQHF.

This clone was detected only once. The rearrangement links TRBV5-1 to TRBJ1-2; D gene uncertain. V lost 0 bases to trimming and J lost 4 bases, with 13 bases between them. The CDR3 is 15 residues long. In germline, CDR1 is SGHRS, CDR2 YFSETQ. CDR3 in amino acids: CASSLESGGPYGYTF. DNA for the CDR3: TGCGCCAGCAGCTTGGAATCGGGAGGCCCCTATGGCTACACCTTC.

The V gene is TRBV9, the J gene TRBJ1-2; 9 nucleotides line up with TRBD1. Germline V gene data show CDR1 as SGDLS and CDR2 as YYNGEE. This CDR3 has 14 residues. V dropped 2 bases and J dropped 8; count of bases not matched to a gene: 7. CDR3 in DNA: TGTGCCAGCAGCGTCCCGGGACAGGGTAAAGGCTACACCTTC. Amino acids: CASSVPGQGKGYTF. Based on the CDR3 plus reference TRBV9 and TRBJ1-2, the full variable domain is DSGVTQTPKHLITATGQRVTLRCSPRSGDLSVYWYQQSLDQGLQFLIQYYNGEERAKGNILERFSAQQFPDLHSELNLSSLELGDSALYFCASSVPGQGKGYTFGSGTRLTVV.

V is TRBV5-6 and J is TRBJ2-2; 8 bases are shared with TRBD1. CDR1 is SGHDT, CDR2 YYEEEE, per germline. J was trimmed by 6 bases and V by 5 bases; bases with no gene match: 6. CDR3 size: 14 residues. DNA for the CDR3: TGTGCCAGCAGGGAGGACAGGGCGGCCGGGGAGCTGTTTTTT. It codes for CASREDRAAGELFF.

The chain recombines TRBV5-1 with TRBJ2-2; D gene ambiguous. The CDR3 length is 14 residues. With 1 base removed from V and 5 bases from J, the gap between germline ends came to 9 bases. Germline V gene lookup returns CDR1 SGHRS and CDR2 YFSETQ. Here the CDR3 reads CASSLLGETGELFF. The CDR3 DNA reads as TGCGCCAGCAGCTTGTTAGGAGAAACCGGGGAGCTGTTTTTT.

This chain links TRBV27 with TRBJ1-6; 7 nucleotides align to TRBD1. J gave up 0 bases and V 7 bases, and 9 bases lay outside the gene matches. CDR1 MNHEY and CDR2 SMNVEV come from the germline V gene (reference sequence). There are 17 residues in the CDR3. CDR3 bases: TGTGCCAGCAAACCGGGACAGAGAAGCTCCTATAATTCACCCCTCCACTTT. Residues: CASKPGQRSSYNSPLHF.

The rearrangement links TRBV5-4 to TRBJ1-2; D possibly corresponds to TRBD1 (6 bases). V was shortened by 5 bases and J by 3 bases, with 11 bases between the two germline ends. Germline V CDR1 and CDR2: SGHNT, YYREEE (reference sequence). The CDR3 loop spans 13 amino acids. The chain's CDR3 is CASSSTGYYGYTF. As DNA, the CDR3 is TGTGCCAGCAGTAGTACAGGGTACTATGGCTACACCTTC.

The chain recombines TRBV7-8 with TRBJ1-3; D is undetermined. Germline values: CDR1 SGHVS, CDR2 FQNEAQ. The CDR3 extends over 13 amino acids. V was clipped by 1 base and J by 4 bases, with 5 bases between them. Here the CDR3 DNA reads TGTGCCAGCAGCTTAGAGAGGGGAAACACCATATATTTT. Its protein is CASSLERGNTIYF.

The chain recombines TRBV5-4 with TRBJ2-1, with 7 bases lining up with TRBD1. This CDR3 contains 15 residues. Germline V lookup: CDR1 SGHNT, CDR2 YYREEE (reference sequence). With V trimmed by 3 bases and J by 2 bases, 5 bases remained unmatched. The CDR3: CASSSGQRPYNEQFF. CDR3 bases: TGTGCCAGCAGCTCGGGACAGCGACCCTACAATGAGCAGTTCTTC.

The genes are TRBV7-9 and TRBJ2-2, with D hard to call. This CDR3 has 14 residues. Trimming removed 0 bases from V and 1 base from J, with 3 bases in between. The germline CDR1 and CDR2 sequences are SEHNR and FQNEAQ (reference sequence). This CDR3 is CASSLAGNTGELFF. The CDR3 DNA follows: TGTGCCAGCAGCTTAGCCGGGAACACCGGGGAGCTGTTTTTT.

The chain uses TRBV30 and TRBJ1-2; TRBD1 matches at 7 bases. The V gene's germline CDR1 is GTSNPN and CDR2 SVGIG (reference sequence). The V and J ends lost 3 bases and 6 bases, in that order; junction bases with no gene match: 7. The CDR3 covers 13 residues. The CDR3 DNA reads TGTGCCTGGAGGGTACAGGGGTTTCATGGCTACACCTTC. Protein: CAWRVQGFHGYTF.